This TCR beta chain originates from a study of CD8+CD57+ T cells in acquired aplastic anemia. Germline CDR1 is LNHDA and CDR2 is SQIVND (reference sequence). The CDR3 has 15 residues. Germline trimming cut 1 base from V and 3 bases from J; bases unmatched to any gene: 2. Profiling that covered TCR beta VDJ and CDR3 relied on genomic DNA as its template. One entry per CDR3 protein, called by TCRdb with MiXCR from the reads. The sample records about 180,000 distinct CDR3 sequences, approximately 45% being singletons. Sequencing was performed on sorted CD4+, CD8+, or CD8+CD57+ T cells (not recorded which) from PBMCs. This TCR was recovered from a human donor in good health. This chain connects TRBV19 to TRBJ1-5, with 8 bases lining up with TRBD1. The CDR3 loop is CASSIARGLNQPQHF. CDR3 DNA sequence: TGTGCCAGTAGTATAGCCAGGGGGCTCAATCAGCCCCAGCATTTT.